A selection of T cell receptor beta chains follows, all from one sample in a study of siplizumab effects on memory and regulatory T cells. Some clones are missing from TCRdb's copy, which holds only in-frame ones; the method was immunoSEQ multiplex PCR. The sample has about 100,000 clones, 93% seen once. The sequencing sample was made of Tregs sorted from blood. The receptors derive from a human donor in good health. The CDR3 runs from the conserved cysteine through the conserved F or W. A D gene is named only where the DNA matches it firmly. The size entry is marked missing in some rows and otherwise reads once, few, many or a size class.

14	TRBV6-6	-	TRBD1	TRBJ2-1	CASSAQGAHNEQFF	TGTGCCAGCAGTGCCCAGGGGGCGCACAATGAGCAGTTCTTC
12	TRBV5-1	-	-	TRBJ2-7	CASSLTGGEQYF	TGCGCCAGCAGCCTGACAGGTGGAGAGCAGTACTTC
14	TRBV4-3	-	-	TRBJ1-2	CASSHGTANYGYTF	TGCGCCAGCAGCCACGGGACGGCTAACTATGGCTACACCTTC
14	TRBV7-3	-	-	TRBJ2-3	CASSSGFLTDTQYF	TGTGCCAGCAGCTCAGGGTTTCTGACAGATACGCAGTATTTT
14	TRBV4-3	-	-	TRBJ2-1	CASSQGLGNNEQFF	TGCGCCAGCAGCCAAGGACTAGGAAACAATGAGCAGTTCTTC
14	TRBV16	-	-	TRBJ1-5	CASSQGSSNQPQHF	TGTGCCAGCAGCCAAGGGAGCAGCAATCAGCCCCAGCATTTT
14	TRBV7-9	-	-	TRBJ1-4	CASSFRTIGEKLFF	TGTGCCAGCAGCTTCCGGACAATCGGTGAAAAACTGTTTTTT
14	TRBV7-9	-	TRBD2	TRBJ2-3	CASSGGGSADTQYF	TGTGCCAGCAGCGGCGGGGGGAGCGCAGATACGCAGTATTTT
15	TRBV5-1	-	TRBD2	TRBJ2-7	CASSASSGAGYEQYF	TGCGCCAGCAGCGCCTCTAGCGGGGCCGGGTACGAGCAGTACTTC
14	TRBV18	-	TRBD1	TRBJ2-1	CASSPTGSYNEQFF	TGTGCCAGCTCACCGACAGGGTCCTACAATGAGCAGTTCTTC
16	TRBV10-3	-	TRBD1	TRBJ1-3	CAIRPHDRGPGNTIYF	TGTGCCATCAGACCCCATGACAGGGGACCTGGAAACACCATATATTTT
15	TRBV27	once	TRBD2	TRBJ2-7	CASSLGGSTSYEQYF	TGTGCCAGCAGTTTGGGGGGGTCAACGTCCTACGAGCAGTACTTC
11	TRBV2	-	-	TRBJ2-5	CASSVVETQYF	TGTGCCAGCAGTGTAGTAGAGACCCAGTACTTC
15	TRBV11-2	-	-	TRBJ2-3	CASSIVGGAEDTQYF	TGTGCCAGCAGTATTGTGGGGGGGGCCGAAGATACGCAGTATTTT
16	TRBV4-1	-	-	TRBJ2-7	CASSQDRDFPSYEQYF	TGCGCCAGCAGCCAAGACCGGGACTTTCCCAGCTACGAGCAGTACTTC
20	TRBV5-1	-	-	TRBJ2-1	CASSPRTGVWGSSSYNEQFF	TGCGCCAGCAGCCCTCGAACGGGGGTGTGGGGGTCGAGCTCCTACAATGAGCAGTTCTTC
12	TRBV29-1	-	TRBD1	TRBJ2-7	CSVEQGAREQYF	TGCAGCGTTGAACAGGGGGCCCGCGAGCAGTACTTC
12	TRBV5-1	-	-	TRBJ2-1	CASSLPGNEQFF	TGCGCCAGCAGCTTGCCGGGGAATGAGCAGTTCTTC
17	TRBV5-5	-	-	TRBJ1-3	CASSLASRGLSGNTIYF	TGTGCCAGCAGCTTGGCCTCTCGGGGTCTCTCTGGAAACACCATATATTTT
13	TRBV5-1	once	-	TRBJ1-5	CASSLGSNQPQHF	TGCGCCAGCAGCTTGGGAAGCAATCAGCCCCAGCATTTT
15	TRBV7-2	-	-	TRBJ1-3	CASSLNRFSGNTIYF	TGTGCCAGCAGCTTAAACCGGTTCTCTGGAAACACCATATATTTT
15	TRBV4-2	-	TRBD1	TRBJ1-4	CASSQEPDRDEKLFF	TGTGCCAGCAGCCAAGAGCCTGACAGGGATGAAAAACTGTTTTTT
13	TRBV19	-	-	TRBJ1-6	CASSTVPNSPLHF	TGTGCCAGTAGTACGGTTCCTAATTCACCCCTCCACTTT
14	TRBV11-2	-	-	TRBJ1-2	CASSLVGRGYGYTF	TGTGCCAGCAGCTTAGTTGGCAGGGGCTATGGCTACACCTTC
14	TRBV6-6	-	TRBD1	TRBJ1-1	CASSLGGRNTEAFF	TGTGCCAGCAGTTTAGGGGGCCGGAACACTGAAGCTTTCTTT
14	TRBV10-2	-	-	TRBJ1-1	CASREGRQNTEAFF	TGCGCCAGCAGGGAGGGACGGCAGAACACTGAAGCTTTCTTT
13	TRBV5-1	-	-	TRBJ2-1	CASSFGTFNEQFF	TGCGCCAGCAGCTTTGGGACCTTCAATGAGCAGTTCTTC
14	TRBV7-9	-	-	TRBJ1-2	CASSLGQGNYGYTF	TGTGCCAGCAGCTTAGGGCAGGGTAACTATGGCTACACCTTC
14	TRBV5-1	-	-	TRBJ2-2	CASRTSGNTGELFF	TGCGCCAGCAGGACGAGCGGAAACACCGGGGAGCTGTTTTTT
13	TRBV30	-	-	TRBJ1-3	CAWSRGYGNTIYF	TGTGCCTGGAGTCGGGGATATGGAAACACCATATATTTT
15	TRBV5-6	-	-	TRBJ2-6	CASSFGYAGANVLTF	TGTGCCAGCAGCTTCGGGTATGCTGGGGCCAACGTCCTGACTTTC
15	TRBV4-2	-	TRBD1	TRBJ1-5	CASSQEATGVQPQHF	TGTGCCAGCAGCCAAGAAGCTACAGGGGTTCAGCCCCAGCATTTT
14	TRBV5-1	-	TRBD1	TRBJ2-5	CASSLDTGGETQYF	TGCGCCAGCAGCTTGGATACAGGGGGAGAGACCCAGTACTTC
14	TRBV14	-	TRBD2	TRBJ2-7	CASSGLAGGYEQYF	TGTGCCAGCAGCGGACTAGCGGGGGGCTACGAGCAGTACTTC
11	TRBV6-6	once	-	TRBJ2-7	CASGGLYEQYF	TGTGCCAGCGGGGGGTTGTACGAGCAGTACTTC
14	TRBV11-1	-	-	TRBJ2-7	CASSLAVTGLTQYF	TGTGCCAGCAGCTTAGCCGTCACAGGCCTGACGCAGTACTTC
12	TRBV7-9	few	-	TRBJ1-5	CASSYRNQPQHF	TGTGCCAGCAGTTACAGAAATCAGCCCCAGCATTTT
15	TRBV9	once	TRBD2	TRBJ2-1	CASSPRTSGYNEQFF	TGTGCCAGCAGCCCCCGGACTAGCGGTTACAATGAGCAGTTCTTC
17	TRBV18	-	TRBD2	TRBJ2-1	CASSPPRRLAGVNEQFF	TGTGCCAGCTCACCACCTCGTCGACTAGCGGGAGTTAATGAGCAGTTCTTC
16	TRBV2	-	TRBD1	TRBJ2-3	CASSLRDSRFADTQYF	TGTGCCAGCAGTCTCCGGGACAGTCGGTTCGCAGATACGCAGTATTTT
17	TRBV7-2	once	-	TRBJ1-1	CASSLGVGGRLNTEAFF	TGTGCCAGCAGCTTAGGAGTTGGGGGGAGGCTTAACACTGAAGCTTTCTTT
15	TRBV10-1	-	-	TRBJ2-3	CASSESKGRTDTQYF	TGCGCCAGCAGTGAGTCGAAGGGGCGCACAGATACGCAGTATTTT
14	TRBV6-5	-	-	TRBJ2-2	CASSYGGLTGELFF	TGTGCCAGCAGTTACGGGGGCCTCACCGGGGAGCTGTTTTTT
16	TRBV27	-	-	TRBJ1-6	CASSLIGNSYNSPLHF	TGTGCCAGCAGTTTAATCGGAAACTCCTATAATTCACCCCTCCACTTT
15	TRBV5-1	-	-	TRBJ2-3	CASRSSSLSTDTQYF	TGCGCCAGCCGGTCGTCCTCCCTAAGCACAGATACGCAGTATTTT
15	TRBV9	-	-	TRBJ2-1	CASSSGAEGSWEQFF	TGTGCCAGCAGCTCCGGGGCGGAGGGGTCTTGGGAGCAGTTCTTC
15	TRBV27	-	TRBD1	TRBJ1-1	CASSPWDRKNTEAFF	TGTGCCAGCAGTCCCTGGGACAGAAAGAACACTGAAGCTTTCTTT
18	TRBV29-1	-	TRBD1	TRBJ1-2	CSVPPLGSNRGLVYGYTF	TGCAGCGTGCCTCCCCTTGGGAGTAACAGGGGGCTTGTCTATGGCTACACCTTC
15	TRBV27	-	TRBD2	TRBJ2-7	CASSLLTSVPYEQYF	TGTGCCAGCAGTTTATTAACTAGCGTTCCCTACGAGCAGTACTTC
11	TRBV29-1	-	-	TRBJ2-4	CSVAPGAIQYF	TGCAGCGTTGCCCCCGGGGCCATTCAGTACTTC
13	TRBV4-1	-	-	TRBJ1-1	CASSKGLGVGAFF	TGCGCCAGCAGCAAGGGGTTGGGTGTCGGAGCTTTCTTT
13	TRBV19	-	-	TRBJ1-1	CASSIMGGSEAFF	TGTGCCAGTAGTATCATGGGGGGGTCTGAAGCTTTCTTT